This TCR beta chain was observed in a study of blood T cells in healthy people across ages. This clonotype was seen ten or more times. Germline assignment: CDR1 SEHNR and CDR2 FQNEAQ (reference sequence). V lost 6 bases, J lost 10 bases, and 10 bases lay in between. The CDR3 totals 11 residues. Using a J-beta primer mix together with a sample-barcoded 5' primer, a second PCR was run for about 7 to 12 cycles. TCRdb reanalysed the 5' RACE reads using MiXCR and keeps one entry per CDR3 protein. The sample lists 1.5 million to 2 million distinct CDR3 sequences, roughly 28% occurring once. The V call is TRBV7-9, the J call TRBJ2-1, with D perhaps TRBD2 (5 bases). The material sequenced was blood. This receptor was taken from a woman in her thirties in good health. In nucleotides, the CDR3 is TGTGCCAGCAGTTTCTCGGGGGAGCAGTTCTTC. Translating it yields CASSFSGEQFF.